This TCR beta chain was recorded in a study of beta chain features in type 1 diabetes. Study context: Investigators examined around 98 million sorted cells across all samples. General study results and limits: Moderate but significant shortening of TCRB CDR3s was recorded in all four CD4+ subsets from Type 1 diabetes patients.

V shed 0 bases and J shed 4 bases, with 13 bases lying between them. In germline, CDR1 is SGHTA, CDR2 FQGTGA. The CDR3 consists of 16 residues. Sequenced material consisted of expressed TCRB transcripts (all of the isolated RNA was reverse transcribed). Some clones are missing from TCRdb's copy, which holds only in-frame ones; the method was immunoSEQ multiplex PCR. The sample shows about 260,000 clones, roughly 24% of them seen only once. This clone has more than one count but fewer than ten. Its antigen remains unidentified. The origin of this receptor is a woman between 25 and 40 years old with type 1 diabetes. The chain links TRBV7-3 to TRBJ2-1; a weak D match, TRBD2 (5 bases). Sequencing used naive CD4+ T cells from blood. CDR3 protein: CASSLTASMGYNEQFF. The CDR3 DNA reads as TGTGCCAGCAGCTTAACGGCTAGCATGGGGTACAATGAGCAGTTCTTC.